The entry below describes one TCR beta chain. No antigen is known for it. This entry is derived from a study of cytomegalovirus exposure and HLA in healthy donors. From germline, CDR1 is MNHEY and CDR2 SMNVEV (reference sequence). V was shortened by 6 bases and J by 0 bases, with 12 bases between the two germline ends. The CDR3 extends over 15 amino acids. The PCR had 60 Vbeta and 13 Jbeta primers. Here immunoSEQ multiplex PCR was the method, and the copy in TCRdb shows in-frame clones only, minus some. This sample carries about 140,000 clones, around 75% of them seen once, and the ten largest clones take about 1.3%. General study results and limits: Sequencing probably produced one cluster of sequence variants that were highly shared.

V gene TRBV27 combines with J gene TRBJ1-5; maybe TRBD1 (6 bases). The specimen sequenced was PBMCs. The origin of this receptor is a female donor in good health and CMV-seronegative. The DNA for the CDR3 is TGTGCCAGCAGCCCGGACAGAAATAGCAATCAGCCCCAGCATTTT. It codes for CASSPDRNSNQPQHF.